Shown below are 2 T cell receptor beta chains from a single sample sequenced in a study of blood T cell repertoires in COVID-19. Measured with immunoSEQ multiplex PCR; TCRdb has only the in-frame clones, and not every one. Here the sample spans 130,000 or so clones, approximately 86% being singletons. The sample comprised peripheral blood. Receptors were obtained from a woman between 45 and 60 years old who had recovered from COVID-19.

The chain has TRBV5-4 and TRBJ2-1; TRBD2 aligns across 9 bases. The CDR3 is 16 residues long. CDR1 and CDR2 (germline): SGHNT, YYREEE (reference sequence). V gave up 4 bases and J gave up 4 bases; unmatched junction bases: 9. CDR3 region: CASSVRLAGTYNEQFF. Here the CDR3 DNA reads TGTGCCAGCAGCGTGCGCCTAGCGGGGACTTACAATGAGCAGTTCTTC. The full variable domain, completed using reference TRBV5-4 and TRBJ2-1, is ETGVTQSPTHLIKTRGQQVTLRCSSQSGHNTVSWYQQALGQGPQFIFQYYREEENGRGNFPPRFSGLQFPNYSSELNVNALELDDSALYLCASSVRLAGTYNEQFFGPGTRLTVL.

This chain links TRBV2 with TRBJ2-5, with a possible D match to TRBD1 (5 bases). The CDR3 is 13 amino acids. V dropped 8 bases and J dropped 2 bases, with 12 bases sitting between them. In germline, CDR1 is SNHLY, CDR2 FYNNEI. CDR3 loop: CASGKTEQETQYF. CDR3 DNA: TGTGCCAGCGGAAAGACAGAACAAGAGACCCAGTACTTC.